One sample yielded the 4 T cell receptor beta chains listed below, sequenced in a study of beta chain features in type 1 diabetes. Study outcomes and limitations: Among all four CD4+ subsets, Type 1 diabetes patients had TCRB CDR3s that were moderately but significantly shorter.

Their antigens are not known. The sequenced template was cDNA made from the entire isolated RNA. This table comes from immunoSEQ multiplex PCR, and its TCRdb copy is limited to in-frame clones, with some not included. This sample has around 600,000 clones, with roughly 12% found just once. Sequenced material: naive CD4+ T cells from blood. These receptors were taken from a man aged 25 to 45 with type 1 diabetes.

The rearrangement joins TRBV7-2 to TRBJ1-1; 10 bases are shared with TRBD1. V shed 0 bases, J shed 5 bases, and the junction held 3 bases outside the gene matches. The germline V gene encodes CDR1 SGHTA and CDR2 FQGNSA. CDR3 length: 15 residues. The CDR3 DNA reads as TGTGCCAGCAGCTTAGCGGGGGGACAGGGGACTGAAGCTTTCTTT. Translation gives CASSLAGGQGTEAFF. The complete variable domain, with remaining parts taken from reference TRBV7-2 and TRBJ1-1, reads GAGVSQSPSNKVTEKGKDVELRCDPISGHTALYWYRQSLGQGLEFLIYFQGNSAPDKSGLPSDRFSAERTGGSVSTLTIQRTQQEDSAVYLCASSLAGGQGTEAFFGQGTRLTVV.

This clone showed up just a few times. The genes are TRBV4-3 and TRBJ1-6; maybe TRBD1 (5 bases). The germline V gene encodes CDR1 LGHNA and CDR2 YSLEER. The CDR3 has 22 residues. The V end lost 4 bases, the J end lost 6 bases, and 34 bases lay between the germline ends. CDR3 bases: TGCGCCAGCAGCCCCGTAGCCTTACCCGGGACCGATCTAATCGGAGTTAATTCACCCCTCCACTTT. Amino acids: CASSPVALPGTDLIGVNSPLHF.

This rearrangement joins TRBV5-4 to TRBJ2-7; D gene unclear. This CDR3 has 16 amino acids. Germline CDR1 SGHNT, CDR2 YYREEE (reference sequence). Deletions cut 2 bases from V and 1 base from J, with 16 bases between. In DNA, the CDR3 is TGTGCCAGCAGCTTAGGGCCGAGCGCAATTTCCTACGAGCAGTACTTC. Encoded protein: CASSLGPSAISYEQYF.

This clone was seen more than once but under ten times. The rearrangement joins TRBV4-2 to TRBJ2-7, with D possibly TRBD1 on 6 matching bases. In germline, CDR1 is LGHNA, CDR2 YNFKEQ. This CDR3 is built from 15 residues. Trimming removed 0 bases from V and 2 bases from J, with 11 bases in between. The CDR3: CASSQDTRTAYEQYF. The CDR3 nucleotides are TGTGCCAGCAGCCAAGATACCCGGACAGCCTACGAGCAGTACTTC.